This passage covers 14 T cell receptor beta chains from one sample sequenced in a study of immune evolution from preneoplasia to lung adenocarcinoma. TCRdb keeps only in-frame clones here, not all; method: immunoSEQ multiplex PCR. There are about 14,000 clones in the sample; 85% occur only once, and approximately 3% lies in the top ten. Sequencing was performed on FFPE lung adenocarcinoma in situ tissue. The receptors here all came from an older donor with lung adenocarcinoma.

The chain couples TRBV19 to TRBJ2-4; D remains unclear. Germline V gene lookup returns CDR1 LNHDA and CDR2 SQIVND (reference sequence). The CDR3 runs to 14 residues. Between the trimmed V and J ends, which lost 3 bases and 5 bases, there was a span of 11 bases. The CDR3 DNA is TGTGCCAGTAGTATGTGGAACCCCCAAAACATTCAGTACTTC. Translation: CASSMWNPQNIQYF. Looking up the rest from reference TRBV19 and TRBJ2-4 gives the full variable domain: DGGITQSPKYLFRKEGQNVTLSCEQNLNHDAMYWYRQDPGQGLRLIYYSQIVNDFQKGDIAEGYSVSREKKESFPLTVTSAQKNPTAFYLCASSMWNPQNIQYFGAGTRLSVL.

By share, this clone counts as medium-sized. The chain joins TRBV19 to TRBJ2-7; TRBD2 might be the D (5 bases). Germline values: CDR1 LNHDA, CDR2 SQIVND (reference sequence). V was clipped by 8 bases and J by 6 bases, with 23 bases between them. This CDR3 contains 15 residues. CDR3 sequence reads: CASQSGDSLEGEQYF. In DNA, the CDR3 is TGTGCCAGTCAATCTGGAGACTCCCTTGAGGGCGAGCAGTACTTC.

V and J are TRBV4-3 and TRBJ2-7; TRBD2 is a possible D gene (5 bases). There are 15 residues in the CDR3. Trimming took 6 bases from V and 2 from J, leaving 17 bases between them. Germline V gene sequence: CDR1 LGHNA, CDR2 YSLEER. CDR3 protein: CASSPVPGFAYEQYF. The CDR3 DNA follows: TGCGCCAGCAGTCCAGTACCGGGATTCGCCTACGAGCAGTACTTC.

The chain couples TRBV5-1 to TRBJ1-1, with unresolved D. Looked up from germline, CDR1 is SGHRS and CDR2 is YFSETQ. Trimming stripped 4 bases from V and 0 bases from J, with 16 bases between. The CDR3 consists of 16 residues. CDR3 loop: CASSEKIEVLNTEAFF. As DNA, the CDR3 is TGCGCCAGCAGCGAGAAGATCGAAGTTTTGAACACTGAAGCTTTCTTT. Drawing the rest from reference TRBV5-1 and TRBJ1-1, the complete variable domain is KAGVTQTPRYLIKTRGQQVTLSCSPISGHRSVSWYQQTPGQGLQFLFEYFSETQRNKGNFPGRFSGRQFSNSRSEMNVSTLELGDSALYLCASSEKIEVLNTEAFFGQGTRLTVV.

This rearrangement joins TRBV6-5 to TRBJ2-3; D not certain. Looked up from germline, CDR1 is MNHEY and CDR2 is SVGAGI. Trimming removed 9 bases from V and 0 bases from J, with 13 bases in between. The CDR3 consists of 14 residues. Written as DNA, the CDR3 is TGTGCCAGTCAGCAGACCACTAGCACAGATACGCAGTATTTT. It is translated as CASQQTTSTDTQYF.

This rearrangement joins TRBV6-4 to TRBJ1-3; D is uncertain. The CDR3 totals 15 residues. Germline V gives CDR1 MRHNA, CDR2 SNTAGT. Trimming removed 5 bases from V and 4 bases from J, with 15 bases in between. CDR3 region: CASSRNHDAGNTIYF. In nucleotides, the CDR3 is TGTGCCAGCAGTCGGAACCACGACGCCGGAAACACCATATATTTT.

The chain is built from TRBV28 and TRBJ2-1; either TRBD1 or TRBD2 may supply D (5 bases each). The V end lost 6 bases, the J end lost 6 bases, and 18 bases lay between the germline ends. CDR1 MDHEN and CDR2 SYDVKM come from the germline V gene. The CDR3 has 15 residues. The CDR3 sequence: CASSTRARGGNEQFF. The CDR3 region has the DNA TGTGCCAGCAGCACCAGGGCCCGGGGTGGCAATGAGCAGTTCTTC.

A single count supports this clone. The CDR3 sequence is CASSLTGATYEQYF. The CDR3 DNA reads TGCGCCAGCAGCTTGACAGGGGCCACCTACGAGCAGTACTTC. J is TRBJ2-7 and V is TRBV5-1, with TRBD1 matching over 7 bases. The CDR3 covers 14 residues. Germline assignment: CDR1 SGHRS and CDR2 YFSETQ. Trimming at V came to 1 base and at J to 2 bases, leaving 3 bases not matched to a gene.

The chain is built from TRBV28 and TRBJ1-4; no clear D. The CDR3 is made up of 14 amino acids. V was trimmed by 5 bases and J by 4 bases, leaving 11 bases between them. Per the germline V gene, CDR1 is MDHEN and CDR2 is SYDVKM. CDR3 sequence (DNA): TGTGCCAGCAGTAGGCGGCGGATTAATGAAAAACTGTTTTTT. Translation gives CASSRRRINEKLFF.

This clone appeared a few times. The V and J genes are TRBV10-3 and TRBJ2-7; 11 nucleotides align to TRBD2. Germline V gene lookup returns CDR1 ENHRY and CDR2 SYGVKD. The trim removed 0 bases at V and 2 bases at J, leaving 12 bases unmatched. There are 19 residues in the CDR3. The CDR3 coding sequence is TGTGCCATCAGTGAGTCGCTTGGGACTAGCGGAGGTAAACCCTACGAGCAGTACTTC. Amino acids: CAISESLGTSGGKPYEQYF.

The V gene is TRBV7-9, the J gene TRBJ1-1; 7 bases are a match to TRBD1. The CDR3 length is 14 residues. The germline CDR1 and CDR2 sequences are SEHNR and FQNEAQ (reference sequence). Trimming cost V 2 bases and J 5 bases; bases outside gene matches: 5. The CDR3 DNA reads TGTGCCAGCAGCTTATCAGGGGGAGGGACTGAAGCTTTCTTT. This gives the protein CASSLSGGGTEAFF.

V and J are TRBV6-1 and TRBJ1-1; 7 bases align to TRBD1. Looked up from germline, CDR1 is MNHNS and CDR2 is SASEGT. The length of the CDR3 is 15 residues. Losses at the gene ends were 1 base for V and 2 bases for J; bases not matched to a gene: 4. This CDR3 reads CASSEGRTGNTEAFF. CDR3 bases: TGTGCCAGCAGTGAAGGACGGACAGGAAACACTGAAGCTTTCTTT.

The genes are TRBV29-1 and TRBJ1-2; D not certain. The CDR3 consists of 14 residues. In germline, CDR1 is SQVTM, CDR2 ANQGSEA. Between the trimmed V and J ends, which lost 0 bases and 6 bases, there was a span of 14 bases. The CDR3 sequence: CSVEDLEGLNGYTF. The CDR3 nucleotides are TGCAGCGTTGAAGATCTGGAGGGTTTGAATGGCTACACCTTC.

The chain has TRBV5-1 and TRBJ2-1; TRBD2 agrees at 7 bases. The germline V gene encodes CDR1 SGHRS and CDR2 YFSETQ. This CDR3 spans 14 amino acids. The junction had 8 bases not matched to a gene; V was cut back by 2 bases and J by 9 bases. The chain's CDR3 is CASSFSTGRGEQFF. As DNA, the CDR3 is TGCGCCAGCAGCTTCTCGACTGGGAGGGGTGAGCAGTTCTTC.